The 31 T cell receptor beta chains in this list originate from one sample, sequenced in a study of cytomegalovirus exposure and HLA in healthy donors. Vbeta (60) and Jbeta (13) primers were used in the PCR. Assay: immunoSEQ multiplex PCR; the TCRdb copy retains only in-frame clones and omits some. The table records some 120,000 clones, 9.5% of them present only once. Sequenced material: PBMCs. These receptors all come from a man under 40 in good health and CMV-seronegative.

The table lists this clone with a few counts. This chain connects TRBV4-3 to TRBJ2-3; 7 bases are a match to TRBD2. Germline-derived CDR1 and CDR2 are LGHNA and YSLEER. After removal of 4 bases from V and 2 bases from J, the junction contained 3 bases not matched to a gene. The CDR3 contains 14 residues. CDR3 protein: CASSRGGYTDTQYF. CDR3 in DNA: TGCGCCAGCAGCCGGGGGGGGTACACAGATACGCAGTATTTT.

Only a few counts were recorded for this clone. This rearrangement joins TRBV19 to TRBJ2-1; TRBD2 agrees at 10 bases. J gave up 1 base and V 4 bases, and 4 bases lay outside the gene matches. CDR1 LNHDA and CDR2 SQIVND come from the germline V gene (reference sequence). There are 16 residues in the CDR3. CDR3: CASSTETSGSYNEQFF. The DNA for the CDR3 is TGTGCCAGTAGTACGGAGACTAGCGGGTCCTACAATGAGCAGTTCTTC. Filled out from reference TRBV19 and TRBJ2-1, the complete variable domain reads DGGITQSPKYLFRKEGQNVTLSCEQNLNHDAMYWYRQDPGQGLRLIYYSQIVNDFQKGDIAEGYSVSREKKESFPLTVTSAQKNPTAFYLCASSTETSGSYNEQFFGPGTRLTVL.

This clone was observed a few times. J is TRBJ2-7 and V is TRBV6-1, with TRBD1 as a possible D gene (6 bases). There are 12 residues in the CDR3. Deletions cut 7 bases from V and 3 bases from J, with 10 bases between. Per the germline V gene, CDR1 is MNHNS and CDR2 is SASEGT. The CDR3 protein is CASNGQSYEQYF. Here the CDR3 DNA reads TGTGCCAGCAACGGACAGAGCTACGAGCAGTACTTC.

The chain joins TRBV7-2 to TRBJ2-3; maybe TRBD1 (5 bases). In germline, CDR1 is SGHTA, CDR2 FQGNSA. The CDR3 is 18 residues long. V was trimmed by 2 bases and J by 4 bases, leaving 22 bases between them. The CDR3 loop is CASSLLGAGKRLADTQYF. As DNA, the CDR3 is TGTGCCAGCAGCTTACTCGGCGCAGGGAAAAGGTTAGCAGATACGCAGTATTTT.

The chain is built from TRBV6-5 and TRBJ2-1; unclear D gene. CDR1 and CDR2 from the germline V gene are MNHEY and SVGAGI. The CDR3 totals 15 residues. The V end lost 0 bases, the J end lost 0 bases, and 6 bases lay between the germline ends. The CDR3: CASSYSSNSYNEQFF. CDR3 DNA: TGTGCCAGCAGTTACTCGAGCAACTCCTACAATGAGCAGTTCTTC.

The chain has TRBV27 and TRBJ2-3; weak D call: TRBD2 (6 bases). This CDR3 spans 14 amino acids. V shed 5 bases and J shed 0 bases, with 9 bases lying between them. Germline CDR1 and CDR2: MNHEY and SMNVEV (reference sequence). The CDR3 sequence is CASSLAISTDTQYF. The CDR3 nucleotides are TGTGCCAGCAGTCTAGCGATAAGCACAGATACGCAGTATTTT.

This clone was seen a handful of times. The CDR3 bases are TGCGCCAGCAGCCAAGAACCGACAGGGGGCGCTTTGTATGGCTACACCTTC. Translating it yields CASSQEPTGGALYGYTF. The genes are TRBV4-3 and TRBJ1-2; 10 nucleotides align to TRBD1. Unmatched junction bases numbered 9, after V lost 0 bases and J lost 5 bases. Germline values: CDR1 LGHNA, CDR2 YSLEER. This CDR3 region has 17 residues.

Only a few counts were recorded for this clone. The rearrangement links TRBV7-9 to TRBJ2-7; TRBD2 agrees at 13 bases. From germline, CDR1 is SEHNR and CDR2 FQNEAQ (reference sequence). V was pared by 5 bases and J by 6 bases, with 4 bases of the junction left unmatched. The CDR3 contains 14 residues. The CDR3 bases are TGTGCCAGCAGCGAGACTAGCGGGAGGACCGAGCAGTACTTC. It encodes CASSETSGRTEQYF.

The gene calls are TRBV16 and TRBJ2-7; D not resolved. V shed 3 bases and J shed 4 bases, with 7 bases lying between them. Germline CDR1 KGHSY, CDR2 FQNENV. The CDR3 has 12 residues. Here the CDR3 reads CASSHSLYEQYF. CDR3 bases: TGTGCCAGCAGCCATTCTCTTTACGAGCAGTACTTC.

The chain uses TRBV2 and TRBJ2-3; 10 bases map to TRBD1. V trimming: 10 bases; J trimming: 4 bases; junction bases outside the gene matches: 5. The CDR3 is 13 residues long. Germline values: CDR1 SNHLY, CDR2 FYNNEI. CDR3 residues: CATTDRGADTQYF. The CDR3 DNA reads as TGTGCCACCACGGACAGGGGGGCAGATACGCAGTATTTT. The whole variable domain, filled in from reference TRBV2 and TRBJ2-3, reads EPEVTQTPSHQVTQMGQEVILRCVPISNHLYFYWYRQILGQKVEFLVSFYNNEISEKSEIFDDQFSVERPDGSNFTLKIRSTKLEDSAMYFCATTDRGADTQYFGPGTRLTVL.

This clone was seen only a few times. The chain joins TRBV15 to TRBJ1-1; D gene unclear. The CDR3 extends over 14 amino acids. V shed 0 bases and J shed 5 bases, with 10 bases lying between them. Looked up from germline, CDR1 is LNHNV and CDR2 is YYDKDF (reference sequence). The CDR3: CATSRDSGVTEAFF. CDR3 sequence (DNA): TGTGCCACCAGCAGAGATTCCGGGGTTACTGAAGCTTTCTTT.

The CDR3 is CASWGREREQYF. The CDR3 DNA follows: TGTGCCAGCTGGGGACGGGAGCGAGAGCAGTACTTC. The chain employs TRBV6-1 and TRBJ2-7; a weak D match, TRBD2 (6 bases). The length of the CDR3 is 12 residues. V dropped 8 bases and J dropped 7 bases, with 15 bases sitting between them. Germline V CDR1 and CDR2: MNHNS, SASEGT.

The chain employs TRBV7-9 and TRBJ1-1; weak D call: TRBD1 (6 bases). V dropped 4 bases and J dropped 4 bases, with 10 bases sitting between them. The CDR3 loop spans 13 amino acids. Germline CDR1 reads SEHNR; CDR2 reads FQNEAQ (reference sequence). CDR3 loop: CASSSTGPTEAFF. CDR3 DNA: TGTGCCAGCAGCTCCACAGGGCCCACTGAAGCTTTCTTT.

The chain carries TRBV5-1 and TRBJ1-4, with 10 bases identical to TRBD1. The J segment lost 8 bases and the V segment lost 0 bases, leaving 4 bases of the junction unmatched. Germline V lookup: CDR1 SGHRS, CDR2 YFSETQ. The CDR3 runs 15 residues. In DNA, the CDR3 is TGCGCCAGCAGCTTGGGGGACAGGGGAGGCGAAAAACTGTTTTTT. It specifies CASSLGDRGGEKLFF.

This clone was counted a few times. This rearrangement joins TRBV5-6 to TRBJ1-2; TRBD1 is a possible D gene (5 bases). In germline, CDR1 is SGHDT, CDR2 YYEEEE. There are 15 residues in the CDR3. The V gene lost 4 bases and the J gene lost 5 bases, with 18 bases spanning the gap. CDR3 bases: TGTGCCAGCAGCGCAACTATTAGGGGAGGGTATGGCTACACCTTC. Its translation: CASSATIRGGYGYTF. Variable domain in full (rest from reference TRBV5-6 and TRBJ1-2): DAGVTQSPTHLIKTRGQQVTLRCSPKSGHDTVSWYQQALGQGPQFIFQYYEEEERQRGNFPDRFSGHQFPNYSSELNVNALLLGDSALYLCASSATIRGGYGYTFGSGTRLTVV.

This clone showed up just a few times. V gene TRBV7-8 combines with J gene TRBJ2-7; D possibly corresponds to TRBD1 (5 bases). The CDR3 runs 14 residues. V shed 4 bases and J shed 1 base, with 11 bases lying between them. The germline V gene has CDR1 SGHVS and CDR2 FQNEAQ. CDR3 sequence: CASSYSDSSYEQYF. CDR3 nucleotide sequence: TGTGCCAGCAGCTATAGTGACAGTTCCTACGAGCAGTACTTC.

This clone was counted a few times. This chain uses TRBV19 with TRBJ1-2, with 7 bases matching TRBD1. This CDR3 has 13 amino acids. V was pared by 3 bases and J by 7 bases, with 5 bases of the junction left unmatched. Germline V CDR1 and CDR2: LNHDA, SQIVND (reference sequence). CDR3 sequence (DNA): TGTGCCAGTAGTATTAACAGGGGCTTTGGCTACACCTTC. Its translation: CASSINRGFGYTF.

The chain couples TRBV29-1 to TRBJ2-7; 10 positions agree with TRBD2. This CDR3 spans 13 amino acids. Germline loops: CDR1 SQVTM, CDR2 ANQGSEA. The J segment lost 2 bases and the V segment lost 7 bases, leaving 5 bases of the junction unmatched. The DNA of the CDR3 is TGCAGCGCACGCAGCGGGGGGGCCTACGAGCAGTACTTC. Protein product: CSARSGGAYEQYF.

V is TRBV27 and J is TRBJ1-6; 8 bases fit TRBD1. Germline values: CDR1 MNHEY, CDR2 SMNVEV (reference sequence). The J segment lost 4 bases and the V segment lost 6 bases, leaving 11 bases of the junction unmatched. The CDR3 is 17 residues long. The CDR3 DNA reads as TGTGCCAGCAGACTCCTTGACAGGGGCGAATATAATTCACCCCTCCACTTT. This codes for CASRLLDRGEYNSPLHF.

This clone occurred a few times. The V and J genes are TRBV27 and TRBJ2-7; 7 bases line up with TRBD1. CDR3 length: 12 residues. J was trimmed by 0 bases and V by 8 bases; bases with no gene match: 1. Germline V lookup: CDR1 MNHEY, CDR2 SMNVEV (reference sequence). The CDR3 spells CASRDSSYEQYF. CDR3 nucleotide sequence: TGTGCCAGCCGGGACAGCTCCTACGAGCAGTACTTC.

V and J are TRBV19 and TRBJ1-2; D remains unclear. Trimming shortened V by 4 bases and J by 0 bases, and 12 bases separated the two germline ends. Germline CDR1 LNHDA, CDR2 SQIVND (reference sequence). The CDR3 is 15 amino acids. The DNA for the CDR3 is TGTGCCAGTAGTAAACAGACGCTACCTAACTATGGCTACACCTTC. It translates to CASSKQTLPNYGYTF.

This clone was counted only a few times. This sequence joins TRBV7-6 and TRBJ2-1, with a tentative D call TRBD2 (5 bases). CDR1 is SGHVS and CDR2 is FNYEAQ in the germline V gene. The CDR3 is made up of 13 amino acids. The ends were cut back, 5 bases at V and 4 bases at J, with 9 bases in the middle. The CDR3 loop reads CASSPTSYNEQFF. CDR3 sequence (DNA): TGTGCCAGCAGCCCTACTAGTTACAATGAGCAGTTCTTC.

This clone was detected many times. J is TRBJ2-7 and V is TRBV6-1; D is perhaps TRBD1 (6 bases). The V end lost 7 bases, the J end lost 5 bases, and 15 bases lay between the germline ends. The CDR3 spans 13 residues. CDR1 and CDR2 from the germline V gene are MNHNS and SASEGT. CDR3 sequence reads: CASKRAGVHEQYF. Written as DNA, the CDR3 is TGTGCCAGCAAAAGGGCAGGGGTCCACGAGCAGTACTTC.

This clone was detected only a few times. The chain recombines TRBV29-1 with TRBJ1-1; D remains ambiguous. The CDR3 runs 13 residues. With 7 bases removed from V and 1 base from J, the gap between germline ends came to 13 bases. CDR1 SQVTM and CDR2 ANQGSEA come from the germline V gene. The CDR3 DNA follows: TGCAGCGCCCCGGGTGGAGCGAACACTGAAGCTTTCTTT. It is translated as CSAPGGANTEAFF.

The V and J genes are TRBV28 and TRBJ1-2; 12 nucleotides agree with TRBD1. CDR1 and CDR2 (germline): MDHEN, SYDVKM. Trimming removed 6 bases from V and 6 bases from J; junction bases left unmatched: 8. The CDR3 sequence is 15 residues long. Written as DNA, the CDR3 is TGTGCCAGCAGGACCCCGGGACAGGGGGCACATGGCTACACCTTC. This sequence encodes CASRTPGQGAHGYTF.

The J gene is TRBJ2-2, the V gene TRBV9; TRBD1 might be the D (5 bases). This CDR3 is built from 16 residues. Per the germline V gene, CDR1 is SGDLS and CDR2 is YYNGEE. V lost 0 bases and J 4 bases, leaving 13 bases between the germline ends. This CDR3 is CASSVAQGGFTGELFF. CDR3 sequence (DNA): TGTGCCAGCAGCGTAGCGCAGGGTGGTTTCACCGGGGAGCTGTTTTTT.

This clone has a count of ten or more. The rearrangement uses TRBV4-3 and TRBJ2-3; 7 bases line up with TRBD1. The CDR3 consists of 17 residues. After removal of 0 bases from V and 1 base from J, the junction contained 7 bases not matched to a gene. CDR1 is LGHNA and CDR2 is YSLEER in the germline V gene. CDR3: CASSQDLGGQGTDTQYF. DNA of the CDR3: TGCGCCAGCAGCCAAGATCTAGGGGGCCAGGGCACAGATACGCAGTATTTT.

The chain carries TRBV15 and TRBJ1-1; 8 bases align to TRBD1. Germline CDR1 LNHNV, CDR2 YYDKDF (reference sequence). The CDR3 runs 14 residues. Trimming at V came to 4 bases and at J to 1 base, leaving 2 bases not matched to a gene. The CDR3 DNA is TGTGCCACCAGCATTACAGGGGGGAACACTGAAGCTTTCTTT. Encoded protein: CATSITGGNTEAFF.

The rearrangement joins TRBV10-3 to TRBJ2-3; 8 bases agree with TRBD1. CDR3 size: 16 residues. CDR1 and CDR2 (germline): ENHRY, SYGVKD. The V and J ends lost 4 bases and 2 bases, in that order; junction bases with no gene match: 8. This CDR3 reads CAISGKTGAFTDTQYF. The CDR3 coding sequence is TGTGCCATCAGTGGGAAGACAGGGGCCTTCACAGATACGCAGTATTTT.

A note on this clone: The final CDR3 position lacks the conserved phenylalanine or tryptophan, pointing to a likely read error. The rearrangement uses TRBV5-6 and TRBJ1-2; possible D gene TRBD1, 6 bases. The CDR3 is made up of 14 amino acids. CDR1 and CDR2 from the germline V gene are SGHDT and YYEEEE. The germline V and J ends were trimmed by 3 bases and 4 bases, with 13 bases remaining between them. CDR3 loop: CASSWAGQSYGYTL. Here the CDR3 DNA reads TGTGCCAGCAGCTGGGCAGGACAGAGCTATGGCTACACCCTC.

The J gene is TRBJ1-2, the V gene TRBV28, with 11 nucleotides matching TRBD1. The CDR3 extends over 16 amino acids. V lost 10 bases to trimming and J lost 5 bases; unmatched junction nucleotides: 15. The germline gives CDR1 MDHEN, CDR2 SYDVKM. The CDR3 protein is CAIHLSRDRGGYGYTF. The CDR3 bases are TGTGCCATCCATTTAAGCCGGGACAGGGGGGGTTATGGCTACACCTTC.